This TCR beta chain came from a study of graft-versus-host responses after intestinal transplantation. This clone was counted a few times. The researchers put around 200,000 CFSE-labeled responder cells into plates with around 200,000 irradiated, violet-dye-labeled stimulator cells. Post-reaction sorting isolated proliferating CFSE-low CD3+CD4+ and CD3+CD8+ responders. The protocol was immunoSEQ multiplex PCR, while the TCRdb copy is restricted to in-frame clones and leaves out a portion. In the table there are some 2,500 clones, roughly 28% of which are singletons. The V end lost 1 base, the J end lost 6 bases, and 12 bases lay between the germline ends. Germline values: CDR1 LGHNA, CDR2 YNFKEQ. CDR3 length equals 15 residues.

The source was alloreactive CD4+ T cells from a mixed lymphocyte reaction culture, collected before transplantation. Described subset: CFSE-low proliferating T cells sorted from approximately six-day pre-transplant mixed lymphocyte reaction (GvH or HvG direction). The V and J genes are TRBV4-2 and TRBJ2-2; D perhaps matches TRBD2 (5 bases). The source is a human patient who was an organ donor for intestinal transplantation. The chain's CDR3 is CASSQGWEYPGELFF. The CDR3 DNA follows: TGTGCCAGCAGCCAAGGGTGGGAGTATCCCGGGGAGCTGTTTTTT.